Following are 10 T cell receptor beta chains from one sample sequenced in a study of T cell clonality in common variable immunodeficiency. Study-wide results and limits: Reportedly, TCR beta sequences from common variable immunodeficiency showed fewer deletions and N-nucleotide insertions.

These TCRs are of unknown antigen specificity. Assay: immunoSEQ multiplex PCR; the TCRdb copy retains only in-frame clones and omits some. Altogether about 28,000 clones were found in the sample, and no singletons occur. Sequenced sample: peripheral blood mononuclear cells. The receptor set was obtained from a human donor with common variable immunodeficiency.

This clone was seen ten or more times. Read sequence stops 3 residues before the CDR3 end, and the germline J gene provides the missing end. This chain joins TRBV29-1 and TRBJ2-3; TRBD1 matches at 8 bases. Trimming cost V 7 bases and J 5 bases; bases outside gene matches: 11. The CDR3 extends over 14 amino acids. The V gene's germline CDR1 is SQVTM and CDR2 ANQGSEA. CDR3 DNA, as far as it was read: TGCAGCGCCGCGACAGGGGTGATCGGAGATACG. Translation gives CSAATGVIGDT. The whole CDR3 protein is CSAATGVIGDTQYF.

This clone was seen many times. The CDR3 is cut off 3 residues early in the read; its end comes from the germline J gene. The chain links TRBV5-1 to TRBJ2-3; weak D call: TRBD1 (6 bases). V lost 4 bases to trimming and J lost 2 bases, with 8 bases between them. Germline V gene sequence: CDR1 SGHRS, CDR2 YFSETQ. The CDR3 is 13 amino acids. CDR3 amino acids: CASSTGSTDTQYF. The sequenced CDR3 bases are TGCGCCAGCAGCACAGGGTCCACAGATACG.

This clone was observed a few times. CDR3 DNA, as far as it was read: TGTGCCAGCTCACCAGGGCCAGAAAGGTCAACC. Translating gives CASSPGPERST. The CDR3 reads in full as CASSPGPERSTLHF. V gene TRBV18 combines with J gene TRBJ1-6; D is ambiguous. The observed sequence ends 3 residues before the CDR3 terminus, with the missing tail filled in from the germline J gene. Germline CDR1 KGHSH, CDR2 LQKENI. There are 14 residues in the CDR3.

On this clone itself: The DNA ends 3 residues before the CDR3 does, and the rest of the CDR3 is filled in from the germline J gene. V gene TRBV30 combines with J gene TRBJ2-3; 7 nucleotides align to TRBD2. V was pared by 3 bases and J by 5 bases, with 17 bases of the junction left unmatched. Germline lookup yields CDR1 GTSNPN and CDR2 SVGIG (reference sequence). CDR3 size: 17 residues. The DNA read from the CDR3 is TGTGCCTGGAGCTCCTTATCCGGGACTAAACGTGGAGATACG. As protein: CAWSSLSGTKRGDT. The entire CDR3 is CAWSSLSGTKRGDTQYF.

This CDR3 is CASSGTGESQPQHF. CDR3 bases read: TGTGCCAGCAGTGGGACAGGGGAAAGTCAGCCC. The rearrangement uses TRBV6-1 and TRBJ1-5; 9 positions agree with TRBD1. The read finishes 3 residues shy of the CDR3 end, and the germline J gene is used to complete it. Per germline, CDR1 MNHNS and CDR2 SASEGT. CDR3 length: 14 residues. V was clipped by 4 bases and J by 6 bases; unmatched bases: 4.

This clone was picked up many times. The read terminates 3 residues before the CDR3 end, so the remaining end is supplied by the germline J gene. The chain employs TRBV7-3 and TRBJ1-1; D gene ambiguous. The CDR3 contains 13 residues. Per germline, CDR1 SGHTA and CDR2 FQGTGA. Trimming took off 5 bases at V and 1 base at J, with 8 bases between the two ends. The sequenced CDR3 bases are TGTGCCAGCAGCATCAGACAGAACACTGAA. Residues: CASSIRQNTE. The whole CDR3 region reads CASSIRQNTEAFF.

This clone was seen at least ten times. CDR3 protein: CAWSGGRSYEQYF. The sequenced CDR3 bases are TGTGCCTGGAGTGGCGGGCGGAGCTACGAG. This chain uses TRBV30 with TRBJ2-7; D perhaps matches TRBD2 (5 bases). The read stops 3 residues short of the end of the CDR3; the missing end is completed from the germline J gene. This CDR3 comprises 13 residues. The ends were cut back, 1 base at V and 3 bases at J, with 10 bases in the middle. CDR1 and CDR2 (germline): GTSNPN, SVGIG (reference sequence).

In its sample, this clone was seen a few times. The read ends 3 residues before the CDR3 terminus; that terminus is restored from the germline J gene. The same CDR3 arises from other DNA sequences in this sample as well. The rearrangement uses TRBV20-1 and TRBJ2-7; 10 bases map to TRBD2. The length of the CDR3 is 14 residues. J lost 2 bases, V lost 3 bases, and 4 bases had no gene match. Germline lookup yields CDR1 DFQATT and CDR2 SNEGSKA (reference sequence). The CDR3 region is CSAREREGTYEQYF. Partial CDR3 DNA: TGCAGTGCTAGGGAGCGGGAGGGGACCTACGAG.

CDR3 region: CASRQGPRPETQYF. The covered CDR3 bases are TGTGCCAGCAGACAGGGTCCGAGGCCGGAGACC. V usage is TRBV2 and J usage is TRBJ2-5; possible D gene TRBD1, 6 bases. Coverage ceases 3 residues before the CDR3 finishes, and the germline J gene fills in the end. CDR1 SNHLY and CDR2 FYNNEI come from the germline V gene. The CDR3 sequence is 14 residues long. The V and J ends lost 6 bases and 5 bases respectively, with 16 bases between them. The full variable domain, completed using reference TRBV2 and TRBJ2-5, is EPEVTQTPSHQVTQMGQEVILRCVPISNHLYFYWYRQILGQKVEFLVSFYNNEISEKSEIFDDQFSVERPDGSNFTLKIRSTKLEDSAMYFCASRQGPRPETQYFGPGTRLLVL.

This clone was seen more than once but under ten times. An end of the junction does not agree with germline; a read error may underlie this. With the read ending 3 residues before the CDR3 end, the germline J gene is used to fill in that end. The gene calls are TRBV7-9 and TRBJ1-1, with D unresolved. In germline, CDR1 is SEHNR, CDR2 FQNEAQ (reference sequence). CDR3 size: 14 residues. The CDR3 here is CSSSLGRANTEAFF. The part of the CDR3 DNA that was read is TGTTCCAGCAGCTTAGGGCGGGCGAACACTGAA. The full variable domain, completed using reference TRBV7-9 and TRBJ1-1, is DTGVSQNPRHKITKRGQNVTFRCDPISEHNRLYWYRQTLGQGPEFLTYFQNEAQLEKSRLLSDRFSAERPKGSFSTLEIQRTEQGDSAMYLCSSSLGRANTEAFFGQGTRLTVV.